The following is a T cell receptor (beta chain) sequence with its context. Its antigen is unknown. Trimming left V 3 bases short and J 9 bases short, with 12 bases between. The CDR3 sequence is 13 residues long. Germline CDR1 is SGHTA and CDR2 is FQGTGA. Sequencing used immunoSEQ multiplex PCR; TCRdb keeps in-frame clones, though not all of them. The table has 200,000 or so clones, 85% to 95% seen once. The sample originates from a study of T cell responses to AZD1222 COVID-19 vaccine. Study results and limitations: Clonal diversity may have been underestimated in mostly white British donors.

V usage is TRBV7-3 and J usage is TRBJ2-1; no clear D gene. Material: peripheral blood, obtained on day 0 of MenACWY control vaccination. The sequence derives from an adult in good health. The CDR3 DNA sequence: TGTGCCAGCAGCTTCCAGTACACCGGTGAGCAGTTCTTC. This translates into CASSFQYTGEQFF.